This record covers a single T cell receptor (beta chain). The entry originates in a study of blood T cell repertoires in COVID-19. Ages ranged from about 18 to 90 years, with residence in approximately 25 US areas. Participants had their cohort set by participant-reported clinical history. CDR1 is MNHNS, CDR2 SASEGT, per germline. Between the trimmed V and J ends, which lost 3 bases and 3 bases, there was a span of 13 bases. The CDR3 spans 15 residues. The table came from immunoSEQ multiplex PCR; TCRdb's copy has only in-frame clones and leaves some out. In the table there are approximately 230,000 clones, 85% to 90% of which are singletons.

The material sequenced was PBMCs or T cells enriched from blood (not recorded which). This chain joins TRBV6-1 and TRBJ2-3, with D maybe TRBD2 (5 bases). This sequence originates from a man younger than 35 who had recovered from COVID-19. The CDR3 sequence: CASSERRRRTDTQYF. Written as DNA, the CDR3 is TGTGCCAGCAGTGAGAGGAGGAGACGGACAGATACGCAGTATTTT.